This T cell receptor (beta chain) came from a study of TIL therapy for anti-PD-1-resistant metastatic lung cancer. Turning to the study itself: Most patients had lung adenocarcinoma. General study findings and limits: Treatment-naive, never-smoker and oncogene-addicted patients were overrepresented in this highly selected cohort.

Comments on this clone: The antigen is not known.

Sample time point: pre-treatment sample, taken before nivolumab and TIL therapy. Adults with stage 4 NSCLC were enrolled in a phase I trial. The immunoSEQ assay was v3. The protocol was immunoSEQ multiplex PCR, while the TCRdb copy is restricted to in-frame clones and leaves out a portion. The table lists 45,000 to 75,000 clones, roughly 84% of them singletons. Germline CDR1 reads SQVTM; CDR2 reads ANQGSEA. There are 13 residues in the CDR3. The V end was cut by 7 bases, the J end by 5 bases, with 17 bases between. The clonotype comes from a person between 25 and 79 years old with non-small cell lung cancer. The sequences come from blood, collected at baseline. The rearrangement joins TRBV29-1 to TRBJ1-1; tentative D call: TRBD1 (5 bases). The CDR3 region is CSASGEVETEAFF. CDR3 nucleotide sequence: TGCAGCGCTTCGGGGGAGGTTGAAACTGAAGCTTTCTTT. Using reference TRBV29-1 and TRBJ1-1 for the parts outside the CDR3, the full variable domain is SAVISQKPSRDICQRGTSLTIQCQVDSQVTMMFWYRQQPGQSLTLIATANQGSEATYESGFVIDKFPISRPNLTFSTLTVSNMSPEDSSIYLCSASGEVETEAFFGQGTRLTVV.